Below, 10 T cell receptor beta chains from the same sample are listed, as sequenced in a study of OX40 agonist ivuxolimab in advanced cancers. Repertoires were generated with immunoSEQ multiplex PCR, while TCRdb's copy carries only in-frame clones and drops some. The table records about 60,000 clones, approximately 89% of them present only once. The specimen was CD4+ or CD8+ T cells sorted from blood, collected in a trial of the OX40 agonist ivuxolimab. These receptors were taken from an adult with an advanced solid tumor such as melanoma, head and neck, liver or kidney cancer.

This chain connects TRBV7-8 to TRBJ2-7; the match to TRBD2 covers 10 bases. The CDR3 contains 13 residues. Germline lookup yields CDR1 SGHVS and CDR2 FQNEAQ. V dropped 5 bases and J dropped 3; count of bases not matched to a gene: 1. CDR3 nucleotides: TGTGCCAGCAGCAGGACTAGCGGCTACGAGCAGTACTTC. This codes for CASSRTSGYEQYF.

The chain has TRBV9 and TRBJ2-5; TRBD1 aligns across 7 bases. V gave up 2 bases and J gave up 1 base; unmatched junction bases: 2. The CDR3 totals 14 residues. Germline CDR1 SGDLS, CDR2 YYNGEE. The CDR3 DNA sequence: TGTGCCAGCAGCGTCCGGGACAGCCAAGAGACCCAGTACTTC. Translated: CASSVRDSQETQYF.

A remark on this clone: The germline gene is not matched at one end of the junction; a read error may be the cause. The gene calls are TRBV7-2 and TRBJ1-5; D may be TRBD1 (6 bases). Per germline, CDR1 SGHTA and CDR2 FQGNSA. This CDR3 contains 16 residues. The CDR3 DNA follows: TGTGCCAGCAGGTTAGGGGGGGGTCTCGGTCAGCAGCCCCAGCATTTT. This encodes CASRLGGGLGQQPQHF.

The rearrangement links TRBV9 to TRBJ2-7; D gene unclear. Germline CDR1 and CDR2: SGDLS and YYNGEE. This CDR3 is built from 15 residues. V was clipped by 0 bases and J by 2 bases, with 12 bases between them. The CDR3 nucleotides are TGTGCCAGCAGCGTAGAAGCGAGATTTACCTACGAGCAGTACTTC. It codes for CASSVEARFTYEQYF. Variable domain in full (rest from reference TRBV9 and TRBJ2-7): DSGVTQTPKHLITATGQRVTLRCSPRSGDLSVYWYQQSLDQGLQFLIQYYNGEERAKGNILERFSAQQFPDLHSELNLSSLELGDSALYFCASSVEARFTYEQYFGPGTRLTVT.

This clone was recorded once. The chain employs TRBV25-1 and TRBJ2-5; D might be TRBD1 (8 bases). V lost 4 bases to trimming and J lost 12 bases, with 15 bases between them. Germline lookup yields CDR1 MGHDK and CDR2 SYGVNS. This CDR3 region has 12 residues. The CDR3 nucleotides are TGTGCCAGCAGTGTAACAGGGGGGGGGAAGTACTTC. It translates to CASSVTGGGKYF.

The chain links TRBV6-5 to TRBJ2-7, with D hard to call. From germline, CDR1 is MNHEY and CDR2 SVGAGI. V dropped 6 bases and J dropped 5 bases, with 11 bases sitting between them. CDR3 size: 12 residues. DNA for the CDR3: TGTGCCAGCAGGGACCTCCCCGACGAGCAGTACTTC. Translation gives CASRDLPDEQYF.

The CDR3 sequence is CASSLAIGNEQYF. The CDR3 bases are TGTGCCAGCAGCTTGGCCATCGGGAACGAGCAGTACTTC. This chain connects TRBV5-4 to TRBJ2-7; a weak D match, TRBD2 (5 bases). This CDR3 has 13 residues. V was pared by 0 bases and J by 5 bases, with 9 bases between. Per germline, CDR1 SGHNT and CDR2 YYREEE (reference sequence).

The genes are TRBV7-2 and TRBJ1-5; perhaps TRBD1 as D (6 bases). Germline V gene data show CDR1 as SGHTA and CDR2 as FQGNSA. This CDR3 is 15 amino acids long. Trimming cost V 5 bases and J 3 bases, with 14 bases left between them. The CDR3 here is CASSLSRDNNQPQHF. The CDR3 nucleotides are TGTGCCAGCAGCCTCTCCCGGGACAACAATCAGCCCCAGCATTTT.

The chain recombines TRBV30 with TRBJ2-5; possible D gene TRBD2, 6 bases. CDR1 and CDR2 from the germline V gene are GTSNPN and SVGIG (reference sequence). This CDR3 region has 12 residues. V shed 1 base and J shed 6 bases, with 9 bases lying between them. CDR3 bases: TGTGCCTGGAGTGGGGGAGGAAAGACCCAGTACTTC. Translated, it gives CAWSGGGKTQYF. The full variable domain, rest sourced from reference TRBV30 and TRBJ2-5, is SQTIHQWPATLVQPVGSPLSLECTVEGTSNPNLYWYRQAAGRGLQLLFYSVGIGQISSEVPQNLSASRPQDRQFILSSKKLLLSDSGFYLCAWSGGGKTQYFGPGTRLLVL.

The V gene is TRBV4-3, the J gene TRBJ1-4, with D perhaps TRBD1 (5 bases). The length of the CDR3 is 14 residues. Germline lookup yields CDR1 LGHNA and CDR2 YSLEER. With 2 bases removed from V and 8 bases from J, the gap between germline ends came to 12 bases. This CDR3 reads CASSQSSGEEKLFF. The CDR3 DNA is TGCGCCAGCAGCCAATCATCGGGGGAAGAAAAACTGTTTTTT.